Following are 2 T cell receptor beta chains from one sample sequenced in a study of Ad26.COV2.S vaccination and SARS-CoV-2 variants. Here immunoSEQ multiplex PCR was the method, and the copy in TCRdb shows in-frame clones only, minus some. The sample records about 460,000 clones, 89% being singletons. Regarding treatment: around 19 received Ad26.COV2.S at low or high dose, single or two shots; roughly 5 received placebo; per-sample allocation not given. Repertoires come from day 63 after the first vaccine or placebo injection. This specimen consisted of peripheral blood, obtained in a trial of Ad26.COV2.S vaccine versus placebo. The receptor source for this set is a person between 18 and 65 years old who received the Ad26.COV2.S COVID-19 vaccine or a placebo.

The table lists this clone with a count of one. CDR3 sequence (DNA): TGTGCCAGCAGTGTGATGGACAGGCCCTCCTACGAGCAGTACTTC. Residues: CASSVMDRPSYEQYF. This rearrangement joins TRBV13 to TRBJ2-7, with 7 bases matching TRBD1. The CDR3 runs 15 residues. The germline gives CDR1 PRHDT, CDR2 FYEKMQ (reference sequence). J gave up 0 bases and V 6 bases, and 8 bases lay outside the gene matches.

This chain links TRBV6-2 or TRBV6-3 with TRBJ1-6; a possible D gene is TRBD1 (6 bases). Deletions cut 5 bases from V and 9 bases from J, with 17 bases between. Germline-derived CDR1 and CDR2 are MNHEY and SVGEGT. The CDR3 runs 15 residues. CDR3 sequence reads: CASSTGRSVGSPLHF. The CDR3 nucleotides are TGTGCCAGCAGTACAGGGAGAAGTGTTGGTTCACCCCTCCACTTT.